These 11 T cell receptor beta chains came from one sample sequenced in a study of T cells expressing NK-cell markers. TCRdb re-analyzed the 5' RACE reads; it lists each CDR3 protein once, without DNA. This table holds approximately 150,000 distinct CDR3 sequences. Sequences were obtained from blood T cells: a sorted CD56 or NKG2C T cell subset, CD4+ or CD8+ T cells, or bulk PBMC T cells (not recorded which). The source of these receptors is a man aged 18-30 years in good health.

The genes are TRBV11-2 and TRBJ2-1; checking the TCRdb D call of TRBD2 is not possible without DNA. CDR3 length: 15 amino acids. Germline loops: CDR1 SGHAT, CDR2 FQNNGV. The CDR3 sequence is CASSLEAGVVDEQFF.

The chain employs TRBV19 and TRBJ2-1. The CDR3 extends over 16 amino acids. The germline V gene has CDR1 LNHDA and CDR2 SQIVND (reference sequence). CDR3 loop: CASSIATPRSYNEQFF.

The rearrangement joins TRBV5-1 to TRBJ2-1; TCRdb indicates TRBD1, and absent DNA this call remains unverified. The CDR3 is made up of 14 amino acids. Germline V gene sequence: CDR1 SGHRS, CDR2 YFSETQ. CDR3 amino acids: CASSLGTGPDEQFF. The full variable domain, with the rest looked up from reference TRBV5-1 and TRBJ2-1, is KAGVTQTPRYLIKTRGQQVTLSCSPISGHRSVSWYQQTPGQGLQFLFEYFSETQRNKGNFPGRFSGRQFSNSRSEMNVSTLELGDSALYLCASSLGTGPDEQFFGPGTRLTVL.

The genes are TRBV12-2 and TRBJ2-2; the D call from TCRdb, TRBD2, cannot be confirmed without DNA. TRBV12-2 is a recognized pseudogene. The CDR3 contains 14 residues. CDR3 sequence reads: CASRSLESTGELFF.

This chain uses TRBV24-1 with TRBJ2-5; TCRdb reports TRBD1, a call that lacks DNA to check it against. Germline assignment: CDR1 KGHDR and CDR2 SFDVKD. The CDR3 consists of 14 residues. CDR3 amino acids: CATSGQGLGETQYF.

The chain employs TRBV7-8 and TRBJ2-1; the D call from TCRdb, TRBD2, cannot be confirmed without DNA. Germline values: CDR1 SGHVS, CDR2 FQNEAQ. The CDR3 contains 16 residues. The CDR3 is CASSTDVGGYYNEQFF.

This sequence joins TRBV5-6 and TRBJ2-1; without DNA, the TCRdb call of TRBD2 cannot be checked. The CDR3 consists of 18 residues. Germline CDR1 reads SGHDT; CDR2 reads YYEEEE. This CDR3 reads CASSLGLAGVKTYNEQFF.

The gene calls are TRBV15 and TRBJ2-6. CDR1 LNHNV and CDR2 YYDKDF come from the germline V gene (reference sequence). This CDR3 is built from 16 residues. The CDR3 loop reads CATSSAQGTGANVLTF.

The chain recombines TRBV20-1 with TRBJ2-1; the D gene TCRdb calls, TRBD1, cannot be checked with no DNA. CDR1 is DFQATT and CDR2 is SNEGSKA in the germline V gene (reference sequence). The length of the CDR3 is 15 residues. CDR3 region: CSARDKRGDNNEQFF.

The V call is TRBV29-1, the J call TRBJ2-2. CDR1 and CDR2 (germline): SQVTM, ANQGSEA. The CDR3 totals 16 residues. CDR3 residues: CSVEVRRTGNTGELFF.

The V gene is TRBV23-1, the J gene TRBJ2-6; TCRdb's D call, TRBD1, is unchecked because there is no DNA. TRBV23-1 is known as an ORF, though its function is uncertain. CDR3 length: 19 amino acids. This chain's CDR3 is CASSLFFAGRNSGANVLTF.